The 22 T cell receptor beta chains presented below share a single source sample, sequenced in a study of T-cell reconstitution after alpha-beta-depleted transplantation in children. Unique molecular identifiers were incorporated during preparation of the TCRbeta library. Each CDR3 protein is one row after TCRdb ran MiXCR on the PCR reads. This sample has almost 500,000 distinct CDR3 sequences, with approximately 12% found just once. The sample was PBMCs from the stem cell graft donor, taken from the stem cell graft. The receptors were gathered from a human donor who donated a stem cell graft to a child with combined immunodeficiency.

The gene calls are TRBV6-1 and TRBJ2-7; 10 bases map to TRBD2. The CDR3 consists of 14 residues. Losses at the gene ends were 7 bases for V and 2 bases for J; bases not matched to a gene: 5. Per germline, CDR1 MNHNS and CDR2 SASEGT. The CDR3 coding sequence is TGTGCCAGCACCGGACTAGCGGAGACCTACGAGCAGTACTTC. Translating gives CASTGLAETYEQYF.

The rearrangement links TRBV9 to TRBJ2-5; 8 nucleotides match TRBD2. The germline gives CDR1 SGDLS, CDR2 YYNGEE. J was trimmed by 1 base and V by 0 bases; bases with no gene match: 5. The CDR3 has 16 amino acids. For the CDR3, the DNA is TGTGCCAGCAGCGTAGGGTTCGGGGGGGTCCAAGAGACCCAGTACTTC. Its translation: CASSVGFGGVQETQYF.

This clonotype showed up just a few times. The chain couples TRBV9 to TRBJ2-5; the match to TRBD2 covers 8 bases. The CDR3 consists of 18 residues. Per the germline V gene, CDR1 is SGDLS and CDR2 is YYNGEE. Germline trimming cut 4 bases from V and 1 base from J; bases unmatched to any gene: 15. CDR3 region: CASSSSRGGTLGQETQYF. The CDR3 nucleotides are TGTGCCAGCAGCTCTTCCCGGGGGGGGACCCTAGGCCAAGAGACCCAGTACTTC.

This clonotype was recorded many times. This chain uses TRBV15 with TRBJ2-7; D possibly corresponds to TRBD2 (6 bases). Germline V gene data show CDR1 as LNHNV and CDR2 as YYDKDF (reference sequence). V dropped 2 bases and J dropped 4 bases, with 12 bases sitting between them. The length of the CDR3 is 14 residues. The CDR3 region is CATSRSGSSYEQYF. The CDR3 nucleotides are TGTGCCACCAGCAGATCCGGGAGCTCTTACGAGCAGTACTTC.

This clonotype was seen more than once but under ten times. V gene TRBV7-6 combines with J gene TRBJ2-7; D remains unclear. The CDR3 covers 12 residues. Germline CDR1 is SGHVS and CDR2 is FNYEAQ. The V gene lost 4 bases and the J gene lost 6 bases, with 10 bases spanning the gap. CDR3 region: CASSSSKSEQYF. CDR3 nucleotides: TGTGCCAGCAGCTCATCAAAGTCCGAGCAGTACTTC.

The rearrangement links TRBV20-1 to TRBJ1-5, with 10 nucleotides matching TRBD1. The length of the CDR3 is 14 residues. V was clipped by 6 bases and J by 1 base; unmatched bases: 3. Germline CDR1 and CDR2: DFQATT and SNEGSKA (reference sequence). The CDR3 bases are TGCAGTGCAGACAGGGGGCTGAGCAATCAGCCCCAGCATTTT. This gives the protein CSADRGLSNQPQHF.

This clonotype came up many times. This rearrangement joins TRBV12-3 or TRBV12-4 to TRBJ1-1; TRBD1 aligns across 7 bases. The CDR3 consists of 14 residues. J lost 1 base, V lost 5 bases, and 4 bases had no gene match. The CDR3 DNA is TGTGCCAGCAGTCCGGGACAGCCGAACACTGAAGCTTTCTTT. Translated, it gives CASSPGQPNTEAFF.

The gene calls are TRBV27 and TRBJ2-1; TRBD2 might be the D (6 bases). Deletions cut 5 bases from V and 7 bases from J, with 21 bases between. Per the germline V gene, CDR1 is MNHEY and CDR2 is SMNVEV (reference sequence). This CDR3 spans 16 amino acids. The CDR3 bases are TGTGCCAGCAGTCGGGGGTCAGCGGGTCTAGGGAATGAGCAGTTCTTC. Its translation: CASSRGSAGLGNEQFF.

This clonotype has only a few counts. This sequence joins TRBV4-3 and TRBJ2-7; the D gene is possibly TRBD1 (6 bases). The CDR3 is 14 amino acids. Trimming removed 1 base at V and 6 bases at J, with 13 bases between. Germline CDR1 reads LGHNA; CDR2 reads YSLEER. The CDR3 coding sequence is TGCGCCAGCAGCCAAGGGAGGAGAGGGGGCGAGCAGTACTTC. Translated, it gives CASSQGRRGGEQYF.

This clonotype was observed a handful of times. The CDR3 region has the DNA TGTGCCAGCAGCTCCGGGACAGGGGGGCATGAGCAGTTCTTC. Protein sequence: CASSSGTGGHEQFF. J is TRBJ2-1 and V is TRBV5-6, with 11 bases fitting TRBD1. CDR3 length: 14 residues. Losses at the gene ends were 3 bases for V and 8 bases for J; bases not matched to a gene: 4. Germline loops: CDR1 SGHDT, CDR2 YYEEEE. Using reference TRBV5-6 and TRBJ2-1 for the parts outside the CDR3, the full variable domain is DAGVTQSPTHLIKTRGQQVTLRCSPKSGHDTVSWYQQALGQGPQFIFQYYEEEERQRGNFPDRFSGHQFPNYSSELNVNALLLGDSALYLCASSSGTGGHEQFFGPGTRLTVL.

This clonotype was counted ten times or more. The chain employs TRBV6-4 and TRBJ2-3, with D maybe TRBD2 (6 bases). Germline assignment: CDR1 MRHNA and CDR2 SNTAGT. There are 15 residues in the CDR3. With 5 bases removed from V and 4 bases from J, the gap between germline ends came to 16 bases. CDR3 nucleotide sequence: TGTGCCAGCAGTAATTTGAAGGGAGGTTCAGATACGCAGTATTTT. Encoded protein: CASSNLKGGSDTQYF.

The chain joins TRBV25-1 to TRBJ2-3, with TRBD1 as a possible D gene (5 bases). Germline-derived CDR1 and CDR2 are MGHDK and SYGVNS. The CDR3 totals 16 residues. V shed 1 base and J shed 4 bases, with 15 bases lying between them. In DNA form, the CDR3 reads TGTGCCAGCAGTGAATGGCGCAGGGTTGAATCAGATACGCAGTATTTT. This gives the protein CASSEWRRVESDTQYF.

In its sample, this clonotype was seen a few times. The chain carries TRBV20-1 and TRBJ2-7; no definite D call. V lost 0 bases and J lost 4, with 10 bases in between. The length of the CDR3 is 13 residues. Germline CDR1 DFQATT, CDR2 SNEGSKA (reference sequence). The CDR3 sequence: CSARDTTHYEQYF. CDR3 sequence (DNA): TGCAGTGCTAGAGATACCACCCATTACGAGCAGTACTTC.

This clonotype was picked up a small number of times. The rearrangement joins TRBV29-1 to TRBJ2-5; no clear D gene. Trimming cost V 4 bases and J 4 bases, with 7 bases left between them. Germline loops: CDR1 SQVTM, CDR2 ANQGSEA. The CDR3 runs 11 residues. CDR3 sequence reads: CSVGEPETQYF. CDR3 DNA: TGCAGCGTTGGCGAGCCAGAGACCCAGTACTTC.

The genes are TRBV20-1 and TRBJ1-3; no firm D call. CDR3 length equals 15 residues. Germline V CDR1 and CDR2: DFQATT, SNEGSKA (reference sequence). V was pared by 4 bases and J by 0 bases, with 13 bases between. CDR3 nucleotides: TGCAGTGCTAATCCAGCGTTTGGCTCTGGAAACACCATATATTTT. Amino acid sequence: CSANPAFGSGNTIYF.

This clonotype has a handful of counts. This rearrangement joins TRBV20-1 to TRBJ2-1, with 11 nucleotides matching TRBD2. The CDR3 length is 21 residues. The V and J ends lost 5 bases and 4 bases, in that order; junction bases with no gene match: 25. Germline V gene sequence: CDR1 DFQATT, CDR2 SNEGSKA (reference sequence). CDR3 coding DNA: TGCAGTGCTCCGTCCCCAGTAACTAGCGGGAGCCTAAACCCCGGGTACAATGAGCAGTTCTTC. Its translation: CSAPSPVTSGSLNPGYNEQFF.

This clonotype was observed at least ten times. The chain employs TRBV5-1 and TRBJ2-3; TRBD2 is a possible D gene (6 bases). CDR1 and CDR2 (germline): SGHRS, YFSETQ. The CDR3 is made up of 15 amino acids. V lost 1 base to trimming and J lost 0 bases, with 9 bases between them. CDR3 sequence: CASSLMSGSTDTQYF. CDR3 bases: TGCGCCAGCAGCTTGATGAGCGGGAGCACAGATACGCAGTATTTT.

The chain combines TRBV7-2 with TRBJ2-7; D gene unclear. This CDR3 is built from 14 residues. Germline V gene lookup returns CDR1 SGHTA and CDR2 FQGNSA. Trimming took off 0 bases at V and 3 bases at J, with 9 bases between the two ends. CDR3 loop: CASSLATSNYEQYF. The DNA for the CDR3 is TGTGCCAGCAGCTTAGCTACGTCGAACTACGAGCAGTACTTC. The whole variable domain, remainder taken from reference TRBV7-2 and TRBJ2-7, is GAGVSQSPSNKVTEKGKDVELRCDPISGHTALYWYRQSLGQGLEFLIYFQGNSAPDKSGLPSDRFSAERTGGSVSTLTIQRTQQEDSAVYLCASSLATSNYEQYFGPGTRLTVT.

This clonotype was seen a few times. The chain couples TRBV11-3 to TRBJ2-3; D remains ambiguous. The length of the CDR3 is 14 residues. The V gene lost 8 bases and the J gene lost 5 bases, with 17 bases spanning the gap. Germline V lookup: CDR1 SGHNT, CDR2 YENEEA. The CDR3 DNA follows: TGTGCCAGCGCACCGGGCCTCGAACGAGATACGCAGTATTTT. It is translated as CASAPGLERDTQYF.

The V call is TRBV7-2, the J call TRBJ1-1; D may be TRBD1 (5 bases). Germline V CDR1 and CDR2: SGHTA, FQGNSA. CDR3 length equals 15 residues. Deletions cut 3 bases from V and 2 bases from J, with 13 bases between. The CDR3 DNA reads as TGTGCCAGCAGCTTTTACCGGGACCTCAACACTGAAGCTTTCTTT. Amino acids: CASSFYRDLNTEAFF.

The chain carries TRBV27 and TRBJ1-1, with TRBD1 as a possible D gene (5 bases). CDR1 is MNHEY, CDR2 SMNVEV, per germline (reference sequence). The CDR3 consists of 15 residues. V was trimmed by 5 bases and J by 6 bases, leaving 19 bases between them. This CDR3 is CASSRAHGAGAEAFF. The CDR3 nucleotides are TGTGCCAGCAGTCGGGCCCATGGGGCCGGGGCTGAAGCTTTCTTT.

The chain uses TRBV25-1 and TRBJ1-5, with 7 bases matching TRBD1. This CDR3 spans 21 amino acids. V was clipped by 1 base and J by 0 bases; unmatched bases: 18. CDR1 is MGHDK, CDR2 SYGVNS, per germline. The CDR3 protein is CASSELSRDSLTVSSNQPQHF. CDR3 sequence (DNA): TGTGCCAGCAGTGAATTATCCAGGGACAGCCTTACAGTGTCTAGCAATCAGCCCCAGCATTTT.